Listed below are T cell receptor beta chains from one sample, sequenced in a study of T cells in Graves' hyperthyroidism and ophthalmopathy. TCRdb re-called the multiplex PCR reads through MiXCR, storing one row per CDR3 protein. The data contain some 350,000 distinct CDR3 sequences, 15% to 19% of them seen just once; the ten biggest clones take up about a quarter. The sequencing input was blood. The receptor source for this set is a young woman with Graves' hyperthyroidism that later progressed to Graves' ophthalmopathy. Each CDR3 is given with its conserved first and last residue. A D gene is named only where the DNA matches it firmly. Expanded clones get a size class; other rows say once, few or many, or leave the size out.

CDR3	DNA	size	D	J	V
CASSLGDTRLYEQYF	TGTGCCAGCAGTTTGGGGGACACCCGGCTCTACGAGCAGTACTTC	many	.	TRBJ2-7	TRBV28
CASSTLGNTEAFF	TGTGCCAGCTCCACACTTGGGAACACTGAAGCTTTCTTT	many	.	TRBJ1-1	TRBV18
CASTGSRRYTGELFF	TGCGCCAGCACAGGCTCACGGAGATACACCGGGGAGCTGTTTTTT	.	.	TRBJ2-2	TRBV5-1
CASSSGLANYEQYF	TGTGCCAGCAGTTCAGGACTAGCGAACTACGAGCAGTACTTC	many	TRBD2	TRBJ2-7	TRBV27
CASSGTESTDTQYF	TGTGCCAGCAGCGGGACGGAAAGCACAGATACGCAGTATTTT	.	.	TRBJ2-3	TRBV6-1
CASSAFGTSGETQYF	TGTGCCAGCAGCGCATTTGGGACTAGCGGGGAAACCCAGTACTTC	.	TRBD2	TRBJ2-5	TRBV11-2
CASSPWTGGSEAFF	TGTGCCAGCAGTCCTTGGACAGGGGGCTCTGAAGCTTTCTTT	.	TRBD1	TRBJ1-1	TRBV12-3/TRBV12-4
CSARPTGTSYEQYF	TGCAGTGCTAGACCGACCGGGACTTCCTACGAGCAGTACTTC	.	.	TRBJ2-7	TRBV20-1
CASSRPGGGTDTQYF	TGTGCCAGCAGCCGCCCAGGGGGCGGCACAGATACGCAGTATTTT	many	TRBD1	TRBJ2-3	TRBV27
CASTNTGQGNSPLHF	TGTGCCAGCACTAACACGGGACAGGGTAATTCACCCCTCCACTTT	.	TRBD1	TRBJ1-6	TRBV6-1
CASSLLAGGPGVTDTQYF	TGTGCCAGCAGTTTACTAGCGGGAGGGCCGGGGGTCACAGATACGCAGTATTTT	.	TRBD2	TRBJ2-3	TRBV28
CASSQTSRGYDNQPQHF	TGTGCCAGCAGCCAAACGAGCAGGGGCTACGACAATCAGCCCCAGCATTTT	many	.	TRBJ1-5	TRBV3-1
CASSSASGNEQYF	TGTGCCAGCAGCTCAGCCTCAGGGAACGAGCAGTACTTC	many	.	TRBJ2-7	TRBV11-2
CASETEYNEQFF	TGTGCCAGCGAGACAGAGTACAATGAGCAGTTCTTC	few	.	TRBJ2-1	TRBV27
CATSSGRGEITEAFF	TGTGCCACCAGCAGCGGTAGAGGTGAAATCACTGAAGCTTTCTTT	.	.	TRBJ1-1	TRBV15
CASSVRQGHEQFF	TGTGCCAGCAGTGTGCGACAGGGGCATGAGCAGTTCTTC	many	TRBD1	TRBJ2-1	TRBV6-1
CASTLRGEQYF	TGTGCCAGCACCTTGCGGGGCGAGCAGTACTTC	few	.	TRBJ2-7	TRBV6-1
CASSLVLSTSGRAFYNEQFF	TGCGCCAGCAGCTTGGTCCTTTCAACCAGCGGGAGGGCCTTTTACAATGAGCAGTTCTTC	few	TRBD2	TRBJ2-1	TRBV5-1
CASSPTVLNTEAFF	TGTGCCAGCTCACCGACAGTTCTCAACACTGAAGCTTTCTTT	many	.	TRBJ1-1	TRBV18
CASSGRTSGHLFSYNEQFF	TGTGCCAGCAGTGGCCGGACTAGCGGACACCTCTTCTCCTACAATGAGCAGTTCTTC	many	TRBD2	TRBJ2-1	TRBV2
CASSENRDTEAFF	TGTGCCAGCAGTGAGAACAGGGACACTGAAGCTTTCTTT	few	.	TRBJ1-1	TRBV2